This TCR beta chain comes out of a study of blood T cell repertoires in COVID-19. Study-wide context: Material from acute and convalescent COVID-19 was sourced from the United States, Italy and Spain.

Trimming stripped 2 bases from V and 5 bases from J, with 10 bases between. Looked up from germline, CDR1 is MNHEY and CDR2 is SMNVEV (reference sequence). The CDR3 has 14 amino acids. The study recruited people aged about 18 to 90 years across about two dozen US areas. In the original processing: For nucleated cells, counts were estimated from reference gene primer amplification. The data were produced by immunoSEQ multiplex PCR, yet TCRdb's version contains in-frame clones alone and is incomplete. V and J calls and clone size are given by that table; D and trimming were obtained from the DNA. This sample carries about 350,000 clones, roughly 87% of them seen once, and the ten largest clones take roughly 0.94%.

The clonotype comes from a woman aged 30 to 39 who had recovered from COVID-19. V is TRBV27 and J is TRBJ1-5, with a weak D call TRBD1 (5 bases). What was sequenced was PBMCs or T cells enriched from blood (not recorded which). CDR3 DNA sequence: TGTGCCAGCAGTTTAACAGGTTTACATCAGCCCCAGCATTTT. Encoded protein: CASSLTGLHQPQHF.